The 32 T cell receptor beta chains below all came from one sample that was sequenced in a study of blood T cell repertoires in COVID-19. The method was immunoSEQ multiplex PCR; TCRdb's version includes in-frame clones alone and lacks a portion of them. The table shows some 190,000 clones, with more than 65% occurring only once. Sequences were obtained from peripheral blood. These receptors all stem from an elderly woman with active or convalescent COVID-19.

This clone was recorded only once. This sequence joins TRBV28 and TRBJ2-1, with D tentatively TRBD1 (5 bases). The V gene's germline CDR1 is MDHEN and CDR2 SYDVKM. Trimming took off 8 bases at V and 3 bases at J, with 8 bases between the two ends. This CDR3 has 12 residues. The CDR3 coding sequence is TGTGCCAGCGGGGCCTACTACAATGAGCAGTTCTTC. Translating gives CASGAYYNEQFF.

The genes are TRBV3-1 (or the pseudogene TRBV3-2) and TRBJ2-5, with D perhaps matching TRBD2 (6 bases). Per germline, CDR1 LGHDT and CDR2 YNNKEL (reference sequence). Deletions cut 0 bases from V and 5 bases from J, with 19 bases between. CDR3 length: 17 residues. This CDR3 reads CASSQDLASAGGETQYF. CDR3 nucleotide sequence: TGTGCCAGCAGCCAAGATCTAGCGTCGGCGGGCGGGGAGACCCAGTACTTC.

This rearrangement joins TRBV6-5 to TRBJ1-6, with a tentative D call TRBD1 (5 bases). Germline V gene sequence: CDR1 MNHEY, CDR2 SVGAGI. V lost 0 bases, J lost 6 bases, and 12 bases lay in between. The CDR3 totals 16 residues. For the CDR3, the DNA is TGTGCCAGCAGTTACTCCCAGGGTAGCTCTAATTCACCCCTCCACTTT. It yields the protein CASSYSQGSSNSPLHF.

The chain combines TRBV19 with TRBJ1-4; possible D gene TRBD1, 6 bases. Germline CDR1 reads LNHDA; CDR2 reads SQIVND (reference sequence). V dropped 4 bases and J dropped 3 bases, with 9 bases sitting between them. The CDR3 loop spans 14 amino acids. This CDR3 is CASSRTAANEKLFF. The CDR3 nucleotides read TGTGCCAGTAGTAGGACAGCGGCTAATGAAAAACTGTTTTTT.

The chain's CDR3 is CAISEGSTSGTNEQFF. CDR3 nucleotides: TGTGCCATCAGTGAGGGGTCGACTAGCGGGACCAATGAGCAGTTCTTC. The chain has TRBV10-3 and TRBJ2-1; 11 bases map to TRBD2. This CDR3 has 16 amino acids. Germline values: CDR1 ENHRY, CDR2 SYGVKD. J gave up 6 bases and V 2 bases, and 6 bases lay outside the gene matches.

The chain joins TRBV6-5 to TRBJ1-1; D call uncertain. CDR1 is MNHEY and CDR2 is SVGAGI in the germline V gene. V gave up 7 bases and J gave up 7 bases, with 19 bases separating them. CDR3 length: 14 residues. The CDR3 region is CASNHEVVLVEAFF. CDR3 in DNA: TGTGCCAGCAACCACGAGGTTGTGTTGGTTGAAGCTTTCTTT.

This clone was seen only a few times. The chain uses TRBV7-3 and TRBJ1-2; 9 bases are shared with TRBD1. There are 14 residues in the CDR3. Germline V gene sequence: CDR1 SGHTA, CDR2 FQGTGA. V gave up 5 bases and J gave up 5 bases; unmatched junction bases: 6. The CDR3 bases are TGTGCCAGCAGCCCAGGGACAGGGCAATATGGCTACACCTTC. It codes for CASSPGTGQYGYTF.

The CDR3 sequence is CASSHGFGTGGDYEQYF. As DNA, the CDR3 is TGTGCCAGCAGCCACGGGTTCGGGACAGGGGGGGACTACGAGCAGTACTTC. This rearrangement joins TRBV4-2 to TRBJ2-7; 11 bases map to TRBD1. After removal of 3 bases from V and 3 bases from J, the junction contained 10 bases not matched to a gene. CDR1 is LGHNA and CDR2 is YNFKEQ in the germline V gene. This CDR3 comprises 17 residues.

This rearrangement joins TRBV28 to TRBJ2-7; 11 positions agree with TRBD2. The CDR3 contains 16 residues. From germline, CDR1 is MDHEN and CDR2 SYDVKM. V lost 5 bases and J lost 13; bases outside the gene matches: 19. CDR3 nucleotide sequence: TGTGCCAGCAGTGCGGTGGGTGTAGTAGCGGGAGGGTTCTTATACTTC. Translating gives CASSAVGVVAGGFLYF.

The chain recombines TRBV18 with TRBJ1-1; a weak D match, TRBD1 (6 bases). Germline V lookup: CDR1 KGHSH, CDR2 LQKENI. Trimming pared 2 bases from V and 3 bases from J, leaving 13 bases between. The CDR3 spans 15 residues. The CDR3 reads CASSPVGAGDTEAFF. In DNA form, the CDR3 reads TGTGCCAGCTCACCAGTGGGGGCAGGGGACACTGAAGCTTTCTTT.

The chain combines TRBV15 with TRBJ1-5; D is uncertain. CDR3 length equals 16 residues. The V gene's germline CDR1 is LNHNV and CDR2 YYDKDF (reference sequence). V lost 0 bases and J 2 bases, leaving 11 bases between the germline ends. CDR3 coding DNA: TGTGCCACCAGCAGAGACCCGGGCGGGGGCAATCAGCCCCAGCATTTT. Translated: CATSRDPGGGNQPQHF.

The V call is TRBV27, the J call TRBJ2-7; 8 bases are a match to TRBD2. From germline, CDR1 is MNHEY and CDR2 SMNVEV (reference sequence). V trimming: 7 bases; J trimming: 7 bases; junction bases outside the gene matches: 9. The CDR3 sequence is 13 residues long. CDR3 bases: TGTGCCAGCAAGTTGAGCGGGAGTTGGGAGCAGTACTTC. Translating gives CASKLSGSWEQYF.

This rearrangement joins TRBV28 to TRBJ2-7, with D tentatively TRBD1 (5 bases). Germline CDR1 and CDR2: MDHEN and SYDVKM. The V gene lost 0 bases and the J gene lost 6 bases, with 6 bases spanning the gap. The CDR3 consists of 12 residues. CDR3 residues: CASSLWGREQYF. For the CDR3, the DNA is TGTGCCAGCAGTTTATGGGGGCGCGAGCAGTACTTC.

The count of this clone is one. V usage is TRBV6-5 and J usage is TRBJ2-7; 7 bases match TRBD1. The CDR3 runs to 15 residues. V gave up 2 bases and J gave up 5 bases; unmatched junction bases: 9. The germline V gene encodes CDR1 MNHEY and CDR2 SVGAGI. Here the CDR3 reads CASSYRDSSSHEQYF. The CDR3 nucleotides are TGTGCCAGCAGTTACAGGGACAGCTCGAGCCACGAGCAGTACTTC.

The chain joins TRBV19 to TRBJ2-2; D might be TRBD2 (6 bases). The CDR3 runs to 11 residues. Germline V gene lookup returns CDR1 LNHDA and CDR2 SQIVND (reference sequence). The chain's CDR3 is CRRRERGELFF. The CDR3 bases are TGTAGGCGTCGGGAGCGCGGGGAGCTGTTTTTT.

This clone was seen a handful of times. The chain carries TRBV7-3 and TRBJ2-2; TRBD2 aligns across 13 bases. Losses at the gene ends were 5 bases for V and 3 bases for J; bases not matched to a gene: 15. The germline CDR1 and CDR2 sequences are SGHTA and FQGTGA. The CDR3 runs 20 residues. CDR3 coding DNA: TGTGCCAGCAGCCCTAGTTGGGGGACTAGCGGGAAGGTGTACACCGGGGAGCTGTTTTTT. It is translated as CASSPSWGTSGKVYTGELFF. Variable domain in full (rest from reference TRBV7-3 and TRBJ2-2): GAGVSQTPSNKVTEKGKYVELRCDPISGHTALYWYRQSLGQGPEFLIYFQGTGAADDSGLPNDRFFAVRPEGSVSTLKIQRTERGDSAVYLCASSPSWGTSGKVYTGELFFGEGSRLTVL.

This clone was seen more than once but under ten times. The V call is TRBV5-5, the J call TRBJ2-5; TRBD2 agrees at 12 bases. The CDR3 extends over 15 amino acids. Germline CDR1 is SGHKS and CDR2 is YYEKEE (reference sequence). Trimming removed 4 bases from V and 5 bases from J; junction bases left unmatched: 6. CDR3 bases: TGTGCCAGCAGCCGCGGACTAGCGGGACTGGAGACCCAGTACTTC. It encodes CASSRGLAGLETQYF.

This clone turned up a few times. This chain links TRBV9 with TRBJ2-7; 10 bases are a match to TRBD2. The CDR3 runs 15 residues. V lost 3 bases and J lost 1; bases outside the gene matches: 4. Germline V gene data show CDR1 as SGDLS and CDR2 as YYNGEE. As DNA, the CDR3 is TGTGCCAGCAGCGCCGGGACTAGCGCGTCCTACGAGCAGTACTTC. This gives the protein CASSAGTSASYEQYF.

The rearrangement uses TRBV25-1 and TRBJ2-2, with D tentatively TRBD2 (6 bases). Deletions cut 4 bases from V and 4 bases from J, with 10 bases between. CDR1 and CDR2 from the germline V gene are MGHDK and SYGVNS. There are 14 residues in the CDR3. CDR3 in amino acids: CASSGGGITGELFF. The CDR3 coding sequence is TGTGCCAGCAGTGGGGGCGGGATCACCGGGGAGCTGTTTTTT.

The chain links TRBV27 to TRBJ2-5, with D possibly TRBD1 on 6 matching bases. Germline CDR1 and CDR2: MNHEY and SMNVEV (reference sequence). Trimming removed 3 bases from V and 2 bases from J, with 10 bases in between. CDR3 length: 14 residues. Written as DNA, the CDR3 is TGTGCCAGCAGTTTCGGGACACTTCAAGAGACCCAGTACTTC. This sequence encodes CASSFGTLQETQYF.

This clone showed up just a few times. This chain links TRBV5-8 with TRBJ1-5; 9 bases map to TRBD1. The CDR3 runs 17 residues. The J segment lost 1 base and the V segment lost 3 bases, leaving 8 bases of the junction unmatched. The germline V gene has CDR1 SGHTS and CDR2 YDEGEE. Here the CDR3 DNA reads TGTGCCAGCAGCTCGGTTACAGGGGGCTTGAGCAATCAGCCCCAGCATTTT. Its protein is CASSSVTGGLSNQPQHF.

The chain links TRBV6-1 to TRBJ1-1, with D possibly being TRBD1 (5 bases). The V end lost 3 bases, the J end lost 5 bases, and 16 bases lay between the germline ends. CDR1 is MNHNS, CDR2 SASEGT, per germline. This CDR3 has 15 residues. The CDR3 is CASSESWGVSTEAFF. For the CDR3, the DNA is TGTGCCAGCAGTGAGTCATGGGGGGTATCAACTGAAGCTTTCTTT.

CDR3 region: CASSSPSGRMNTGELFF. Here the CDR3 DNA reads TGTGCCAGCAGTTCCCCTAGCGGGAGAATGAACACCGGGGAGCTGTTTTTT. The genes are TRBV28 and TRBJ2-2, with 10 bases identical to TRBD2. CDR3 length: 17 residues. Trimming at V came to 4 bases and at J to 1 base, leaving 6 bases not matched to a gene. In germline, CDR1 is MDHEN, CDR2 SYDVKM.

The rearrangement uses TRBV9 and TRBJ1-2; possible D gene TRBD1, 5 bases. V dropped 0 bases and J dropped 7 bases, with 10 bases sitting between them. The CDR3 spans 13 residues. Germline-derived CDR1 and CDR2 are SGDLS and YYNGEE. CDR3 residues: CASSVAGRVGYTF. The CDR3 DNA reads as TGTGCCAGCAGCGTAGCTGGCAGGGTTGGCTACACCTTC.

The chain joins TRBV6-5 to TRBJ1-2; D is possibly TRBD1 (6 bases). The CDR3 consists of 13 residues. V shed 6 bases and J shed 4 bases, with 12 bases lying between them. Germline-derived CDR1 and CDR2 are MNHEY and SVGAGI. The CDR3 coding sequence is TGTGCCAGCAGGGTTTCCAGGGGCTATGGCTACACCTTC. Encoded protein: CASRVSRGYGYTF.

This clone was seen only once. The chain is built from TRBV30 and TRBJ1-1; D uncertain. The CDR3 length is 13 residues. The germline V gene has CDR1 GTSNPN and CDR2 SVGIG (reference sequence). V was shortened by 0 bases and J by 6 bases, with 11 bases between the two germline ends. The CDR3 nucleotides read TGTGCCTGGAGTGTTAAGAGGGTCTCTGAAGCTTTCTTT. It yields the protein CAWSVKRVSEAFF.

In its sample, this clone was seen a few times. The chain recombines TRBV19 with TRBJ1-1; the match to TRBD1 covers 8 bases. Germline V lookup: CDR1 LNHDA, CDR2 SQIVND (reference sequence). The CDR3 is made up of 15 amino acids. J was trimmed by 3 bases and V by 6 bases; bases with no gene match: 9. DNA of the CDR3: TGTGCCAGTAGACTCCGGACAGGGCGGGACACTGAAGCTTTCTTT. It translates to CASRLRTGRDTEAFF.

This clone was detected a few times. This sequence joins TRBV3-1 (or the pseudogene TRBV3-2) and TRBJ1-6; 11 bases are shared with TRBD1. V lost 5 bases, J lost 10 bases, and 4 bases stayed unmatched. The germline CDR1 and CDR2 sequences are LGHDT and YNNKEL (reference sequence). The CDR3 is made up of 14 amino acids. As DNA, the CDR3 is TGTGCCAGCAGCTGGACAGGGGGCGAATCACCCCTCCACTTT. Its protein is CASSWTGGESPLHF.

The chain combines TRBV9 with TRBJ2-3; D not resolved. With 1 base removed from V and 2 bases from J, the gap between germline ends came to 11 bases. This CDR3 is built from 15 residues. Germline CDR1 is SGDLS and CDR2 is YYNGEE. The DNA for the CDR3 is TGTGCCAGCAGCGTACTTTCCCAGATCACAGATACGCAGTATTTT. Translation: CASSVLSQITDTQYF.

V is TRBV25-1 and J is TRBJ1-1, with 10 bases fitting TRBD1. After removal of 3 bases from V and 7 bases from J, the junction contained 8 bases not matched to a gene. The germline V gene encodes CDR1 MGHDK and CDR2 SYGVNS. The CDR3 is 15 amino acids. This chain's CDR3 is CASSDPGTGASEAFF. DNA for the CDR3: TGTGCCAGCAGTGATCCCGGGACAGGGGCGAGTGAAGCTTTCTTT.

The gene calls are TRBV7-9 and TRBJ1-5; a weak D match, TRBD1 (6 bases). V was pared by 4 bases and J by 2 bases, with 12 bases between. Germline V gene sequence: CDR1 SEHNR, CDR2 FQNEAQ (reference sequence). This CDR3 is built from 15 residues. The CDR3 DNA sequence: TGTGCCAGCAGCTCGACAGGTTTGGGCAATCAGCCCCAGCATTTT. It encodes CASSSTGLGNQPQHF.

The chain links TRBV5-1 to TRBJ2-1, with D maybe TRBD1 (5 bases). V shed 2 bases and J shed 5 bases, with 14 bases lying between them. In germline, CDR1 is SGHRS, CDR2 YFSETQ. This CDR3 is 15 amino acids long. The CDR3 here is CASSFQGLSNNEQFF. The DNA of the CDR3 is TGCGCCAGCAGCTTCCAGGGTCTATCTAACAATGAGCAGTTCTTC.